A selection of T cell receptor beta chains follows, all from one sample in a study of blood T cell repertoires in COVID-19. Method: immunoSEQ multiplex PCR; TCRdb's copy keeps in-frame clones and lacks some. This repertoire shows some 200,000 clones, approximately 82% found once; its top ten account for around 12%. Sequenced material: peripheral blood. The receptors shown here come from a woman aged 40 to 50 with acute or convalescent COVID-19. Both conserved end residues are part of each CDR3. The D gene is left open where the match is weak. Clone size, where shown, is once, few, many, or a class for clones that have expanded.

. | . | TRBJ1-1 | TRBV11-2 | TGTGCCAGCAGCTTCTTAGGACAGCTAATGAACACTGAAGCTTTCTTT | CASSFLGQLMNTEAFF
. | TRBD1 | TRBJ2-7 | TRBV7-2 | TGTGCCAGCAGCTTACGTCCGGGACAGGGCTCCTACGAGCAGTACTTC | CASSLRPGQGSYEQYF
. | . | TRBJ2-1 | TRBV10-3 | TGTGCCATCAGGGCTACTAGTAACAATGAGCAGTTCTTC | CAIRATSNNEQFF
once | TRBD2 | TRBJ2-5 | TRBV6-1 | TGTGCCAGCAGTGACACTAGCGGGGGGGCCCTCTTCCAAGAGACCCAGTACTTC | CASSDTSGGALFQETQYF
. | TRBD1 | TRBJ1-2 | TRBV29-1 | TGCAGCGTTGGGACAGGTTATGGCTACACCTTC | CSVGTGYGYTF
. | . | TRBJ1-6 | TRBV7-8 | TGTGCCAGCAGCTTACAGGGAATTGATAATTCACCCCTCCACTTT | CASSLQGIDNSPLHF
. | . | TRBJ2-2 | TRBV14 | TGTGCCAGCAGCCAAGTAGCTTACACCGGGGAGCTGTTTTTT | CASSQVAYTGELFF
. | TRBD1 | TRBJ2-2 | TRBV24-1 | TGTGCCACCAGTGACCCCGGACAGGCCACCGGGGAGCTGTTTTTT | CATSDPGQATGELFF
. | . | TRBJ1-2 | TRBV7-2 | TGTGCCAGCAGCTCCCAACAGGGATCCCTCTATGGCTACACCTTC | CASSSQQGSLYGYTF
. | TRBD1 | TRBJ1-2 | TRBV2 | TGTGCCAGCAGTGAAGCGCTACAGGGGGCGCGAGGCTACACCTTC | CASSEALQGARGYTF
. | . | TRBJ1-4 | TRBV27 | TGTGCCAGCAGCCGGTCGGCCTACAGGTCTGATGAAAAACTGTTTTTT | CASSRSAYRSDEKLFF
. | . | TRBJ2-2 | TRBV5-1 | TGCGCCAGCAGCTTACTTCAGGACACCGGGGAGCTGTTTTTT | CASSLLQDTGELFF
. | . | TRBJ1-5 | TRBV6-4 | TGTGCCACAAGCCGGGACAACAATCAGCCCCAGCATTTT | CATSRDNNQPQHF
. | TRBD1 | TRBJ1-2 | TRBV30 | TGTGCCTGGAGTGCCCCGGCAGGGGGCAATGGCTACACCTTC | CAWSAPAGGNGYTF
. | . | TRBJ1-1 | TRBV12-3/TRBV12-4 | TGTGCCAGCAGTAGGCAGGATGAAGCTTTCTTT | CASSRQDEAFF
. | . | TRBJ2-1 | TRBV11-2 | TGTGCCAGCAGCTCGCGAGCGGAGAGCGATGAGCAGTTCTTC | CASSSRAESDEQFF
. | . | TRBJ1-3 | TRBV7-9 | TGTGCCAGCAGCTCCAGGGTAGTTCTCGGAAACACCATATATTTT | CASSSRVVLGNTIYF
once | . | TRBJ1-5 | TRBV7-9 | TGTGCCAGCAGCCCGAACTTGGATCAGCCCCAGCATTTT | CASSPNLDQPQHF
. | TRBD2 | TRBJ2-2 | TRBV3-1/TRBV3-2 | TGTGCCAGCAGCCTATTGACCAGCGGGGGTACGAACACCGGGGAGCTGTTTTTT | CASSLLTSGGTNTGELFF
. | . | TRBJ2-1 | TRBV19 | TGTGCCAGTAGCCCCTCGGGGAAGGAGCAGTTCTTC | CASSPSGKEQFF
. | TRBD1 | TRBJ2-2 | TRBV7-7 | TGTGCCAGCAGCTTAGCCGGGACAGGGAGTACCGGGGAGCTGTTTTTT | CASSLAGTGSTGELFF
. | . | TRBJ2-1 | TRBV24-1 | TGTGCCACCAGCCTAGAAAATGAGCAGTTCTTC | CATSLENEQFF
. | . | TRBJ1-2 | TRBV18 | TGTGCCAGCTCACCCGAGGGGGGGCAGGGAGGCTACACCTTC | CASSPEGGQGGYTF
. | . | TRBJ2-7 | TRBV18 | TGTGCCAGCTCTCGCGGGTACTACGAGCAGTACTTC | CASSRGYYEQYF
. | TRBD2 | TRBJ2-5 | TRBV5-8 | TGTGCCAGCAGCTTGGCGGGAGGGGGGTACCAAGAGACCCAGTACTTC | CASSLAGGGYQETQYF
. | . | TRBJ2-2 | TRBV5-4 | TGTGCCAGCAGCTTGGGAGGTCGGGAGCTGTTTTTT | CASSLGGRELFF
. | TRBD1 | TRBJ1-6 | TRBV19 | TGTGCCAGTAGTAATCCACAGGGGACACCCCTCCACTTT | CASSNPQGTPLHF